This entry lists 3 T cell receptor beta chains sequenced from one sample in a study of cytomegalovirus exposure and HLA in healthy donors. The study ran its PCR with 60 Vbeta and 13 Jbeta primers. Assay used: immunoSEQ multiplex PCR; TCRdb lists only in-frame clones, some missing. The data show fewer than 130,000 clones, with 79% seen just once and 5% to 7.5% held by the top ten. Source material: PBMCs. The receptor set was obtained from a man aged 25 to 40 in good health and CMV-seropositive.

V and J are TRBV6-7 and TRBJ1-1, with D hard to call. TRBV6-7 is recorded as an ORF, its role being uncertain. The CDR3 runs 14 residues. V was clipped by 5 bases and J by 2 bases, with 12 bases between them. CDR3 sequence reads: CASSESRLNTEAFF. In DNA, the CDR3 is TGTGCCAGCAGTGAATCGCGGCTTAACACTGAAGCTTTCTTT.

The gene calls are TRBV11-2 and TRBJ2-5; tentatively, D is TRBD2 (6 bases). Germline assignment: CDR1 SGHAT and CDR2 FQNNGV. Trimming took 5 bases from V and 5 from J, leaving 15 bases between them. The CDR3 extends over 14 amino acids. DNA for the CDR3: TGTGCCAGCAGCCCAGGGACTGGGGCGGAGACCCAGTACTTC. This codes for CASSPGTGAETQYF.

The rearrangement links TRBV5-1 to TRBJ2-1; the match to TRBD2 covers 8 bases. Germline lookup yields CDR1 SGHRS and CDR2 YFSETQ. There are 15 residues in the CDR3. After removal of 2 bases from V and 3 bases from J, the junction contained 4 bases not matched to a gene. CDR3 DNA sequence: TGCGCCAGCAGCTTCGCAGCGGGAGACTACAATGAGCAGTTCTTC. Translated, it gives CASSFAAGDYNEQFF.